Listed below are T cell receptor beta chains from one sample, sequenced in a study of blood T cell repertoires in COVID-19. Data came from immunoSEQ multiplex PCR; TCRdb stores just in-frame clones and leaves some out. Of more than 300,000 clones listed, more than 75% are singletons. The sequenced sample consisted of peripheral blood. The receptors were sampled from a woman in her 30s with COVID-19, enrolled during active disease. The CDR3 runs from the conserved cysteine through the conserved F or W. D genes are given only for firm matches. The size entry is marked missing in some rows and otherwise reads once, few, many or a size class.

cdr3_length | d_call | j_call | clone_size | v_call | cdr3_aa | cdr3_nt
14 | - | TRBJ1-4 | - | TRBV11-2 | CASSLNSVVEKLFF | TGTGCCAGCAGCTTAAATTCGGTGGTTGAAAAACTGTTTTTT
20 | TRBD2 | TRBJ2-3 | - | TRBV10-3 | CAISESSGLAGKTSTDTQYF | TGTGCCATCAGTGAGTCGTCGGGACTAGCGGGCAAGACAAGCACAGATACGCAGTATTTT
13 | TRBD1 | TRBJ2-1 | - | TRBV9 | CASSVTGPNEQFF | TGTGCCAGCAGCGTGACAGGGCCCAATGAGCAGTTCTTC
17 | TRBD1 | TRBJ1-2 | - | TRBV7-8 | CASSPAGQGELSYGYTF | TGTGCCAGCAGCCCAGCGGGACAGGGGGAGCTTTCCTATGGCTACACCTTC
19 | - | TRBJ2-1 | - | TRBV14 | CASSQELARKGVGYNEQFF | TGTGCCAGCAGCCAAGAATTAGCCCGGAAGGGAGTCGGCTACAATGAGCAGTTCTTC
14 | TRBD1 | TRBJ2-3 | - | TRBV6-5 | CASMMDRGSDTQYF | TGTGCCAGCATGATGGACAGGGGCTCAGATACGCAGTATTTT
14 | - | TRBJ1-5 | - | TRBV6-5 | CASKGRGRNQPQHF | TGTGCCAGCAAGGGCAGGGGACGCAATCAGCCCCAGCATTTT
18 | - | TRBJ1-1 | - | TRBV7-8 | CASSLAQGMRRMNTEAFF | TGTGCCAGCAGCTTAGCCCAGGGAATGAGGCGGATGAACACTGAAGCTTTCTTT
15 | - | TRBJ2-1 | - | TRBV24-1 | CATSHRVGIYNEQFF | TGTGCCACCAGTCACAGGGTAGGGATCTACAATGAGCAGTTCTTC
17 | TRBD2 | TRBJ2-1 | - | TRBV18 | CASSGTSGMGPTGEQFF | TGTGCCAGCTCAGGGACTAGCGGGATGGGTCCCACCGGTGAGCAGTTCTTC
13 | - | TRBJ2-1 | - | TRBV5-1 | CASSEDSYNEQFF | TGCGCCAGCAGCGAGGACTCATACAATGAGCAGTTCTTC
11 | - | TRBJ2-5 | - | TRBV27 | CASSLQETQYF | TGTGCCAGCAGTCTGCAAGAGACCCAGTACTTC
14 | TRBD2 | TRBJ2-5 | - | TRBV5-6 | CASSFFSGIKTQYF | TGTGCCAGCAGCTTCTTTAGCGGGATAAAGACCCAGTACTTC
11 | TRBD1 | TRBJ1-2 | once | TRBV20-1 | CSADRGGGYTF | TGCAGTGCCGACAGGGGGGGCGGCTACACCTTC
14 | - | TRBJ1-6 | - | TRBV30 | CAWTLGGNNSPLHF | TGTGCCTGGACTTTGGGGGGGAATAATTCACCCCTCCACTTT
13 | - | TRBJ1-1 | - | TRBV5-1 | CASSFTPNTEAFF | TGCGCCAGCAGCTTCACACCTAACACTGAAGCTTTCTTT
14 | - | TRBJ1-2 | - | TRBV28 | CASSLHVGVGGYTF | TGTGCCAGCAGTCTACATGTGGGAGTCGGAGGCTACACCTTC
15 | TRBD2 | TRBJ2-7 | - | TRBV19 | CASSKGGLAAYEQYF | TGTGCCAGTAGTAAGGGGGGACTAGCGGCCTACGAGCAGTACTTC
16 | - | TRBJ1-1 | - | TRBV19 | CASSIDRFGGYTEAFF | TGTGCCAGTAGTATAGACCGATTCGGGGGTTACACTGAAGCTTTCTTT
13 | - | TRBJ1-1 | - | TRBV5-1 | CASSLVSNTEAFF | TGCGCCAGCAGCTTGGTCTCGAACACTGAAGCTTTCTTT
14 | - | TRBJ2-1 | - | TRBV5-6 | CASSLVVAYNEQFF | TGTGCCAGCAGCCTAGTGGTCGCCTACAATGAGCAGTTCTTC